The 25 T cell receptor beta chains below were found in one sample sequenced in a study of blood T cell repertoires in COVID-19. Assay: immunoSEQ multiplex PCR; the TCRdb copy retains only in-frame clones and omits some. The sample consists of about 160,000 clones, roughly 84% of them appearing once. Sequences were obtained from PBMCs or T cells enriched from blood (not recorded which). All receptors derive from a woman aged 45-65 years who had recovered from COVID-19.

The chain links TRBV12-3 or TRBV12-4 to TRBJ2-1, with a possible D match to TRBD2 (6 bases). V shed 6 bases and J shed 6 bases, with 6 bases lying between them. This CDR3 spans 11 amino acids. CDR3 region: CASRLANEQFF. The CDR3 DNA reads TGTGCCAGCAGACTAGCCAATGAGCAGTTCTTC.

The chain links TRBV5-1 to TRBJ2-7, with D perhaps TRBD2 (6 bases). Trimming stripped 7 bases from V and 2 bases from J, with 16 bases between. CDR1 and CDR2 from the germline V gene are SGHRS and YFSETQ. The CDR3 runs to 14 residues. DNA of the CDR3: TGCGCCAGCGCGTGGAGGGGCGGGCCCTACGAGCAGTACTTC. Translated, it gives CASAWRGGPYEQYF.

V usage is TRBV6-5 and J usage is TRBJ2-7; 7 bases are a match to TRBD2. The germline CDR1 and CDR2 sequences are MNHEY and SVGAGI. With 6 bases clipped from V and 0 bases from J, the junction kept 8 bases outside the gene matches. The CDR3 extends over 15 amino acids. This CDR3 reads CASRRSSGVSYEQYF. The CDR3 bases are TGTGCCAGCAGACGTTCTAGCGGCGTCTCCTACGAGCAGTACTTC.

V gene TRBV6-2 or TRBV6-3 combines with J gene TRBJ2-1; the match to TRBD2 covers 13 bases. With 6 bases clipped from V and 10 bases from J, the junction kept 6 bases outside the gene matches. Germline V gene sequence: CDR1 MNHEY, CDR2 SVGEGT. The CDR3 has 14 amino acids. The CDR3 here is CASSAGLAGVEQFF. In DNA form, the CDR3 reads TGTGCCAGCAGCGCTGGACTAGCGGGAGTCGAGCAGTTCTTC.

The V call is TRBV24-1, the J call TRBJ1-3; possible D gene TRBD1, 6 bases. This CDR3 is built from 14 residues. Germline-derived CDR1 and CDR2 are KGHDR and SFDVKD. V lost 3 bases and J 4 bases, leaving 9 bases between the germline ends. CDR3 DNA sequence: TGTGCCACCAGTGATCCCAGGGGAGGAAACACCATATATTTT. Protein: CATSDPRGGNTIYF.

The CDR3 spells CASSLRPTKSYEQYF. DNA of the CDR3: TGTGCCAGCAGCTTGCGGCCAACGAAGTCCTACGAGCAGTACTTC. The chain recombines TRBV11-1 with TRBJ2-7, with no clear D. The CDR3 contains 15 residues. V was clipped by 3 bases and J by 1 base, with 13 bases between them. Germline V gene data show CDR1 as SGHAT and CDR2 as FQDESV (reference sequence).

This clone has just one count. The chain recombines TRBV11-3 with TRBJ2-1; perhaps TRBD2 as D (6 bases). CDR1 and CDR2 from the germline V gene are SGHNT and YENEEA. The CDR3 is 16 amino acids. Trimming took 0 bases from V and 2 from J, leaving 11 bases between them. CDR3 coding DNA: TGTGCCAGCAGCTTAGAGTCGACGGGGGCCTACAATGAGCAGTTCTTC. This codes for CASSLESTGAYNEQFF.

The rearrangement joins TRBV2 to TRBJ1-1; D gene unclear. Germline V gene lookup returns CDR1 SNHLY and CDR2 FYNNEI. This CDR3 has 13 residues. Deletions cut 5 bases from V and 6 bases from J, with 13 bases between. The CDR3 DNA reads as TGTGCCAGCAGTAGACTTGGGTTGCCTGAAGCTTTCTTT. Protein sequence: CASSRLGLPEAFF.

This clone has just one count. The chain employs TRBV4-3 and TRBJ1-2, with 7 bases fitting TRBD1. J was trimmed by 7 bases and V by 1 base; bases with no gene match: 6. The CDR3 sequence is 14 residues long. Germline lookup yields CDR1 LGHNA and CDR2 YSLEER. CDR3 nucleotide sequence: TGCGCCAGCAGCCAAGGACAGGGAAAGGGTGGCTACACCTTC. Translating it yields CASSQGQGKGGYTF.

The chain combines TRBV7-2 with TRBJ2-4; 12 bases are a match to TRBD1. In germline, CDR1 is SGHTA, CDR2 FQGNSA. CDR3 length: 16 residues. Trimming took 6 bases from V and 3 from J; bases not matched to a gene: 6. The CDR3 bases are TGTGCCAGCAGGTCCGGGACAGGGGGCCTCAAAAACATTCAGTACTTC. Protein sequence: CASRSGTGGLKNIQYF.

This chain connects TRBV4-2 to TRBJ1-2; 8 positions match TRBD1. Looked up from germline, CDR1 is LGHNA and CDR2 is YNFKEQ. The CDR3 length is 14 residues. V was pared by 4 bases and J by 3 bases, with 4 bases of the junction left unmatched. The chain's CDR3 is CASSPTGVDYGYTF. CDR3 sequence (DNA): TGTGCCAGCAGCCCGACAGGGGTGGACTATGGCTACACCTTC.

CDR3 nucleotides: TGTGCCAGTAGTAAAACAGGGGACGGGGAGCTGTTTTTT. This encodes CASSKTGDGELFF. The gene calls are TRBV19 and TRBJ2-2; the match to TRBD1 covers 7 bases. The ends lost 4 bases at V and 7 bases at J; junction bases unmatched: 3. CDR1 LNHDA and CDR2 SQIVND come from the germline V gene (reference sequence). The CDR3 has 13 amino acids.

The chain employs TRBV9 and TRBJ2-1, with unresolved D. The CDR3 loop spans 17 amino acids. V was cut by 0 bases and J by 0 bases, with 13 bases left in between. Germline lookup yields CDR1 SGDLS and CDR2 YYNGEE. The chain's CDR3 is CASSVEPGWSSYNEQFF. The CDR3 DNA is TGTGCCAGCAGCGTAGAGCCCGGATGGAGCTCCTACAATGAGCAGTTCTTC.

This chain joins TRBV28 and TRBJ1-4, with unresolved D. V lost 2 bases and J lost 7, with 8 bases in between. The CDR3 extends over 13 amino acids. The V gene's germline CDR1 is MDHEN and CDR2 SYDVKM. The CDR3 is CASSLGSAEKLFF. In DNA, the CDR3 is TGTGCCAGCAGTTTAGGCAGCGCTGAAAAACTGTTTTTT.

This clone was detected a few times. The chain couples TRBV7-3 to TRBJ1-4, with D unclear. The V end lost 2 bases, the J end lost 14 bases, and 15 bases lay between the germline ends. Looked up from germline, CDR1 is SGHTA and CDR2 is FQGTGA. The CDR3 consists of 13 residues. The CDR3 sequence: CASSLGREGRLFF. The DNA for the CDR3 is TGTGCCAGCAGCTTAGGGCGCGAGGGAAGGCTGTTTTTT.

This chain links TRBV9 with TRBJ1-2, with D possibly TRBD1 on 6 matching bases. There are 14 residues in the CDR3. CDR1 SGDLS and CDR2 YYNGEE come from the germline V gene. Between the trimmed V and J ends, which lost 0 bases and 8 bases, there was a span of 14 bases. CDR3 bases: TGTGCCAGCAGCGTAGAAGGAACAGGGTTGGGCTACACCTTC. Residues: CASSVEGTGLGYTF.

The chain combines TRBV28 with TRBJ1-4; D gene ambiguous. CDR1 and CDR2 (germline): MDHEN, SYDVKM. Trimming pared 3 bases from V and 7 bases from J, leaving 6 bases between. The CDR3 loop spans 12 amino acids. CDR3 DNA sequence: TGTGCCAGCAGTTTCCACACTGAAAAACTGTTTTTT. Translating gives CASSFHTEKLFF.

The rearrangement links TRBV4-1 to TRBJ2-2, with D possibly being TRBD1 (5 bases). With 2 bases removed from V and 8 bases from J, the gap between germline ends came to 18 bases. CDR1 is MGHRA, CDR2 YSYEKL, per germline. This CDR3 comprises 16 residues. The DNA for the CDR3 is TGCGCCAGCAGCCAATCACTGGCAGGGATGGTTGGGGAGCTGTTTTTT. This gives the protein CASSQSLAGMVGELFF.

V is TRBV9 and J is TRBJ2-6; maybe TRBD1 (5 bases). The CDR3 runs 17 residues. Deletions cut 3 bases from V and 4 bases from J, with 17 bases between. Germline loops: CDR1 SGDLS, CDR2 YYNGEE. In nucleotides, the CDR3 is TGTGCCAGCAGCGCGCCTGGGCAGGGTTCCGGGGCCAACGTCCTGACTTTC. It yields the protein CASSAPGQGSGANVLTF.

The gene calls are TRBV6-5 and TRBJ1-1, with D hard to call. V lost 2 bases to trimming and J lost 1 base, with 11 bases between them. Germline V gene data show CDR1 as MNHEY and CDR2 as SVGAGI. The CDR3 length is 15 residues. The CDR3 region is CASSYGSTGNTEAFF. The DNA for the CDR3 is TGTGCCAGCAGTTACGGCAGTACGGGGAACACTGAAGCTTTCTTT.

The chain links TRBV9 to TRBJ1-3; D call uncertain. This CDR3 region has 15 residues. Trimming removed 4 bases at V and 4 bases at J, with 15 bases between. Germline V gene data show CDR1 as SGDLS and CDR2 as YYNGEE. The CDR3 loop reads CASSTTGIAGNTIYF. The CDR3 nucleotides read TGTGCCAGCAGCACGACTGGGATAGCGGGAAACACCATATATTTT.

Here the CDR3 reads CASSFSGPAYNEQFF. The DNA for the CDR3 is TGTGCCAGCAGTTTTAGCGGGCCGGCCTACAATGAGCAGTTCTTC. The chain recombines TRBV2 with TRBJ2-1, with 7 bases lining up with TRBD2. The trim removed 5 bases at V and 2 bases at J, leaving 6 bases unmatched. The germline V gene has CDR1 SNHLY and CDR2 FYNNEI. The CDR3 extends over 15 amino acids.

The chain has TRBV7-2 and TRBJ1-5, with a weak D call TRBD1 (5 bases). The germline V gene encodes CDR1 SGHTA and CDR2 FQGNSA. CDR3 length: 14 amino acids. The V end lost 5 bases, the J end lost 5 bases, and 13 bases lay between the germline ends. The CDR3 loop reads CASSQDGAHQPQHF. In DNA form, the CDR3 reads TGTGCCAGCAGCCAAGATGGGGCCCATCAGCCCCAGCATTTT.

The chain uses TRBV24-1 and TRBJ2-7, with a possible D match to TRBD1 (5 bases). V dropped 7 bases and J dropped 2 bases, with 14 bases sitting between them. Looked up from germline, CDR1 is KGHDR and CDR2 is SFDVKD. The CDR3 spans 14 residues. Written as DNA, the CDR3 is TGTGCCACCAGCGTTGGGGAAGGGGCCTACGAGCAGTACTTC. This sequence encodes CATSVGEGAYEQYF.

The CDR3 protein is CASWESGTGGYGYTF. The CDR3 nucleotides read TGTGCCAGTTGGGAGTCCGGGACAGGGGGCTATGGCTACACCTTC. The chain links TRBV19 to TRBJ1-2; TRBD1 agrees at 11 bases. The CDR3 has 15 amino acids. The J segment lost 4 bases and the V segment lost 8 bases, leaving 9 bases of the junction unmatched. The V gene's germline CDR1 is LNHDA and CDR2 SQIVND (reference sequence). The variable domain in full, completed from reference TRBV19 and TRBJ1-2, reads DGGITQSPKYLFRKEGQNVTLSCEQNLNHDAMYWYRQDPGQGLRLIYYSQIVNDFQKGDIAEGYSVSREKKESFPLTVTSAQKNPTAFYLCASWESGTGGYGYTFGSGTRLTVV.